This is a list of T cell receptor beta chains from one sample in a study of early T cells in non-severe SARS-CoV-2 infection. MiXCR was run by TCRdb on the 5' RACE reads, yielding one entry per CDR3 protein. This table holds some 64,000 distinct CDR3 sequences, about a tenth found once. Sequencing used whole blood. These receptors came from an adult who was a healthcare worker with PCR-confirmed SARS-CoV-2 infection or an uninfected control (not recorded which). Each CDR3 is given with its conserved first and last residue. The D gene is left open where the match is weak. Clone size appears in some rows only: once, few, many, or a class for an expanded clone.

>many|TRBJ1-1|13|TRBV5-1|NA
CASRVGRDTEAFF
TGCGCCAGCAGGGTTGGCAGGGACACTGAAGCTTTCTTT
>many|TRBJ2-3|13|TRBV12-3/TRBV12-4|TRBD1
CASSRDSQDTQYF
TGTGCCAGCAGCCGGGACAGCCAAGATACGCAGTATTTT
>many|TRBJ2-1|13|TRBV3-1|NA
CASSPGAGNEQFF
TGTGCCAGCAGCCCGGGGGCCGGGAATGAGCAGTTCTTC
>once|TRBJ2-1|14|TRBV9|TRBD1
CASSEEDRVHEQFF
TGTGCCAGCAGCGAGGAGGACAGGGTCCATGAGCAGTTCTTC
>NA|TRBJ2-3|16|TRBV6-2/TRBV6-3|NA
CASSYGDDPSTDTQYF
TGTGCCAGCAGTTACGGGGACGACCCCAGCACAGATACGCAGTATTTT
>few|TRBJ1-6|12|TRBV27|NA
CASRENDSPLHF
TGTGCCAGCAGGGAAAATGATTCACCCCTCCACTTT
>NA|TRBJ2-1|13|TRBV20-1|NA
CSASGRNYNEQFF
TGCAGTGCTAGTGGACGGAACTACAATGAGCAGTTCTTC
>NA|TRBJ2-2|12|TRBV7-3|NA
CASRSSTGELFF
TGTGCCAGCAGATCTAGCACCGGGGAGCTGTTTTTT
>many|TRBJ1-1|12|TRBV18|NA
CASSPLSTEAFF
TGTGCCAGCTCACCACTTTCAACTGAAGCTTTCTTT
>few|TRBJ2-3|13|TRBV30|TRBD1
CAWNPGGTDTQYF
TGTGCCTGGAATCCAGGGGGAACAGATACGCAGTATTTT
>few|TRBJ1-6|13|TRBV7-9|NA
CASSLTYNSPLHF
TGTGCCAGCAGCTTAACCTATAATTCACCCCTCCACTTT
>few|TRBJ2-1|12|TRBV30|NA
CAWSKGWNEQFF
TGTGCCTGGAGTAAGGGGTGGAATGAGCAGTTCTTC
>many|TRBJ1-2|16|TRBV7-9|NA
CASSQRAAIGNYGYTF
TGTGCCAGCAGCCAGAGGGCCGCCATCGGTAACTATGGCTACACCTTC
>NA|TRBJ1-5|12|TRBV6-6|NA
CASRPPGQPQHF
TGTGCCAGCAGACCTCCTGGGCAGCCCCAGCATTTT
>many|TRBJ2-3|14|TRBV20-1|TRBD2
CSGTTSGGTDTQYF
TGCAGTGGTACTACTAGCGGGGGAACAGATACGCAGTATTTT
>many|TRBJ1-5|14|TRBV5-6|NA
CASSLDRQGQPQHF
TGTGCCAGCAGCTTGGACAGGCAGGGGCAGCCCCAGCATTTT
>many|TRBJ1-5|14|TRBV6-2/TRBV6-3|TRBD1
CASSETGGNQPQHF
TGTGCCAGCAGTGAGACAGGGGGCAATCAGCCCCAGCATTTT
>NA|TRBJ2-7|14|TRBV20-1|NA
CSAKRTANPYEQYF
TGCAGTGCCAAAAGGACAGCCAACCCCTACGAGCAGTACTTC
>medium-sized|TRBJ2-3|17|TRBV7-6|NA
CASSQDPALIAGDTQYF
TGTGCCAGCAGTCAAGATCCAGCTCTCATCGCGGGCGATACGCAGTATTTT
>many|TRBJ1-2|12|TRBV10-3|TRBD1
CAIGDRNYGYTF
TGTGCCATCGGGGACAGGAACTATGGCTACACCTTC
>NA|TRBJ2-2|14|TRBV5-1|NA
CASSKQGNTGELFF
TGCGCCAGCAGTAAACAGGGGAACACCGGGGAGCTGTTTTTT
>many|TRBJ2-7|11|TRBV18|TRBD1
CASSPGGEQYF
TGTGCCAGCTCGCCAGGGGGCGAGCAGTACTTC
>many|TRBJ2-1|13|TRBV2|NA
CASRDGSSNEQFF
TGTGCCAGCAGAGATGGCTCCTCCAATGAGCAGTTCTTC
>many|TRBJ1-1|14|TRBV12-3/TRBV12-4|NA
CASWGAGASTEAFF
TGTGCCAGCTGGGGGGCAGGGGCGAGTACTGAAGCTTTCTTT
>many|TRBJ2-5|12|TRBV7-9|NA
CASSREDGTQYF
TGTGCCAGCAGCCGAGAAGACGGGACCCAGTACTTC
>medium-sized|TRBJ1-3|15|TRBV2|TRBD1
CASLFTGAGGNTIYF
TGTGCCAGCCTCTTCACAGGGGCTGGCGGAAACACCATATATTTT
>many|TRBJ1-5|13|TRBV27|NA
CASSLGAAQPQHF
TGTGCCAGCAGTTTGGGGGCGGCTCAGCCCCAGCATTTT
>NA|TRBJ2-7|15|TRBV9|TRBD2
CASSVTSGRRGEQYF
TGTGCCAGCAGCGTTACTAGCGGCCGTAGGGGTGAGCAGTACTTC
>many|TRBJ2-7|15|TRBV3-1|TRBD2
CASSSRTSGSYEQYF
TGTGCCAGCAGCTCACGGACTAGCGGGTCCTACGAGCAGTACTTC
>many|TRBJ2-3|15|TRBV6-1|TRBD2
CASSRAGAFTDTQYF
TGTGCCAGCAGTCGAGCGGGGGCGTTCACAGATACGCAGTATTTT
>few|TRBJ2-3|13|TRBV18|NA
CASSLLSTDTQYF
TGTGCCAGCTCACTACTTTCGACAGATACGCAGTATTTT
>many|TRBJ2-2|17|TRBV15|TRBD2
CATSPDTPGGHTGELFF
TGTGCCACCAGCCCCGATACCCCGGGGGGGCACACCGGGGAGCTGTTTTTT
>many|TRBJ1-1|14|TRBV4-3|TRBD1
CASSHEDRATEAFF
TGCGCCAGCAGCCATGAGGACAGGGCGACGGAAGCTTTCTTT
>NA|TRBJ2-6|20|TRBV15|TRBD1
CATSSLVVTGASSGANVLTF
TGTGCCACCAGCAGTTTAGTGGTGACAGGGGCTAGCTCTGGGGCCAACGTCCTGACTTTC
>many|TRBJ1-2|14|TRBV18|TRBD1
CASSPDYTGEGYTF
TGTGCCAGCTCACCTGACTACACAGGGGAAGGCTACACCTTC
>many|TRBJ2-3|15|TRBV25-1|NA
CASSPPRGPLDKQYF
TGTGCCAGCAGCCCCCCCCGGGGGCCTTTGGATAAGCAGTATTTT
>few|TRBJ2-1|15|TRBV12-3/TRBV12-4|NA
CASSSPGPLHSEQFF
TGTGCCAGCAGTTCCCCGGGGCCTTTACATAGTGAGCAGTTCTTC
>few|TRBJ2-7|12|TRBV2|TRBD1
CATDRGRYEQYF
TGTGCCACAGACAGGGGGAGGTACGAGCAGTACTTC
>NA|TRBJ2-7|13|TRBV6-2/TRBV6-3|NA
CASSIASGNEQYF
TGTGCCAGCTCAATTGCAAGTGGGAACGAGCAGTACTTC
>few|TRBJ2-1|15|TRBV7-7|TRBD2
CASSLASGGAGEQFF
TGTGCTAGCAGCTTAGCTAGCGGGGGGGCAGGGGAGCAGTTCTTC
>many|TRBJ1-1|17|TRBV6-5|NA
CASSRPGLRARRGEAFF
TGTGCCAGCAGCCGCCCGGGACTGCGAGCCAGAAGAGGTGAAGCTTTCTTT
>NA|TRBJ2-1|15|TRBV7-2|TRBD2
CASSLRLAGGNEQFF
TGTGCCAGCAGCTTAAGACTAGCGGGAGGAAATGAGCAGTTCTTC